This is a list of T cell receptor beta chains from one sample in a study of cytomegalovirus exposure and HLA in healthy donors. Only in-frame clones appear in the TCRdb table, and some are missing; sequencing was by immunoSEQ multiplex PCR. The sample yields about 120,000 clones, 81% seen once. The sequencing sample was made of PBMCs. Every receptor here comes from a middle-aged woman in good health and CMV-seronegative. Both conserved end residues are part of each CDR3. Fields, in order: V gene, clone size, J gene, CDR3 protein. Only part of the rows carry a size: once, few, many, or a class if the clone is expanded.

V gene: TRBV15
clone size: .
J gene: TRBJ2-2
CDR3 protein: CATSRGAGGAGELFF

V gene: TRBV5-1
clone size: .
J gene: TRBJ1-4
CDR3 protein: CASKQGPVANEKLFF

V gene: TRBV5-8
clone size: few
J gene: TRBJ2-2
CDR3 protein: CASTEGGRARTGELFF

V gene: TRBV28
clone size: .
J gene: TRBJ2-1
CDR3 protein: CASSSQWGQGSSYNEQFF

V gene: TRBV18
clone size: .
J gene: TRBJ1-4
CDR3 protein: CASSRQGINEKLFF

V gene: TRBV30
clone size: .
J gene: TRBJ2-3
CDR3 protein: CAWSVGSLGTDTQYF

V gene: TRBV28
clone size: .
J gene: TRBJ2-7
CDR3 protein: CASSFPGGQYF

V gene: TRBV6-1
clone size: .
J gene: TRBJ1-6
CDR3 protein: CASSEEGAFVNSPLHF

V gene: TRBV10-3
clone size: .
J gene: TRBJ1-3
CDR3 protein: CAISDPGGSFGNTIYF

V gene: TRBV28
clone size: .
J gene: TRBJ2-7
CDR3 protein: CASRGQVTYEQYF

V gene: TRBV15
clone size: .
J gene: TRBJ1-1
CDR3 protein: CATSRDPADTGVAFF

V gene: TRBV5-4
clone size: .
J gene: TRBJ2-7
CDR3 protein: CASSQTSGAQSYSQYF

V gene: TRBV4-1
clone size: .
J gene: TRBJ1-1
CDR3 protein: CASSPRQDWVNTEAFF

V gene: TRBV7-9
clone size: .
J gene: .
CDR3 protein: CASSSQTGHYEQYF

V gene: TRBV7-3
clone size: .
J gene: TRBJ1-1
CDR3 protein: CASSLTARDMNTEAFF

V gene: TRBV10-1
clone size: .
J gene: TRBJ2-7
CDR3 protein: CASSDGLAGRRTYEQYF

V gene: TRBV19
clone size: .
J gene: TRBJ2-1
CDR3 protein: CASSMLAGVNNEQFF

V gene: TRBV10-3
clone size: .
J gene: TRBJ1-1
CDR3 protein: CAISESRGGVTEAFF

V gene: TRBV19
clone size: .
J gene: TRBJ1-5
CDR3 protein: CASSIVQGSNQPQHF

V gene: TRBV30
clone size: .
J gene: TRBJ2-1
CDR3 protein: CAWETGGSYNEQFF

V gene: TRBV6-5
clone size: .
J gene: TRBJ2-7
CDR3 protein: CASKRGTGSYEQYF

V gene: TRBV9
clone size: .
J gene: TRBJ2-7
CDR3 protein: CASSPGGGNTYEQYF

V gene: TRBV27
clone size: .
J gene: .
CDR3 protein: CASRGTPLLGEQYF

V gene: TRBV18
clone size: .
J gene: TRBJ1-6
CDR3 protein: CASSPAGGRSPLHF

V gene: TRBV13
clone size: .
J gene: TRBJ1-2
CDR3 protein: CASSLQGRGYTF

V gene: TRBV19
clone size: .
J gene: TRBJ1-5
CDR3 protein: CASSIDFGQGSNQPQHF

V gene: TRBV7-3
clone size: once
J gene: TRBJ2-7
CDR3 protein: CASSPGVGEVEKQYF

V gene: TRBV11-2
clone size: .
J gene: TRBJ2-3
CDR3 protein: CASSFSRGVSTDTQYF

V gene: TRBV6-6
clone size: .
J gene: TRBJ2-7
CDR3 protein: CASSYGGASYEQYF

V gene: TRBV5-1
clone size: few
J gene: TRBJ1-6
CDR3 protein: CASSLVGGGNSPLHF

V gene: TRBV15
clone size: .
J gene: TRBJ2-7
CDR3 protein: CATSGNRGPFYEQYF